This TCR beta chain was recovered during a study of blood T cell repertoires in COVID-19. Study information: Sites across the United States, Italy and Spain contributed samples from acute and convalescent COVID-19. T cells, B-cell-depleted T cells, or PBMCs supplied cDNA or gDNA.

In the authors' methods: It was from reference gene primer amplification that nucleated cell counts were estimated. Sequencing used immunoSEQ multiplex PCR; TCRdb keeps in-frame clones, though not all of them. Clone size and the V and J calls come from that table; the DNA yielded D and trimming. Of about 110,000 clones in the sample, 85% were seen once. Germline lookup yields CDR1 MNHEY and CDR2 SVGAGI. The CDR3 is 15 amino acids. The V gene lost 5 bases and the J gene lost 5 bases, with 18 bases spanning the gap. This rearrangement joins TRBV6-5 to TRBJ1-2, with D maybe TRBD1 (6 bases). The clonotype was recovered from a man aged 40-50 years with acute or convalescent COVID-19. Sequencing used peripheral blood. CDR3 protein: CASSPGGGAPYGYTF. CDR3 sequence (DNA): TGTGCCAGCAGTCCCGGAGGGGGGGCCCCTTATGGCTACACCTTC.